These 4 T cell receptor beta chains were sequenced from one sample in a study of cytomegalovirus exposure and HLA in healthy donors. Primers for the PCR totalled 60 Vbeta and 13 Jbeta. This table comes from immunoSEQ multiplex PCR, and its TCRdb copy is limited to in-frame clones, with some not included. Its table lists some 83,000 clones. Sequencing used PBMCs. These receptors were obtained from a woman in her twenties or thirties in good health and CMV-seronegative.

This chain uses TRBV10-3 with TRBJ1-6; no clear D gene. CDR1 is ENHRY, CDR2 SYGVKD, per germline. The CDR3 spans 16 residues. V lost 0 bases, J lost 6 bases, and 12 bases lay in between. In DNA form, the CDR3 reads TGTGCCATCAGTGAGTCGCGAGGGAGAGGTAATTCACCCCTCCACTTT. As protein: CAISESRGRGNSPLHF.

The chain has TRBV5-1 and TRBJ2-1, with 9 nucleotides matching TRBD2. Germline loops: CDR1 SGHRS, CDR2 YFSETQ. V lost 0 bases and J lost 9; bases outside the gene matches: 10. This CDR3 contains 16 residues. This CDR3 is CASSLELAGDSGEQFF. CDR3 nucleotides: TGCGCCAGCAGCTTGGAGTTAGCGGGGGATTCAGGTGAGCAGTTCTTC.

The J gene is TRBJ1-1, the V gene TRBV7-9, with unresolved D. The CDR3 consists of 11 residues. The V end was cut by 5 bases, the J end by 5 bases, with 6 bases between. Germline assignment: CDR1 SEHNR and CDR2 FQNEAQ (reference sequence). CDR3 residues: CASSTRTEAFF. The CDR3 coding sequence is TGTGCCAGCAGCACCAGGACTGAAGCTTTCTTT.

The chain joins TRBV4-1 to TRBJ2-5; 8 bases agree with TRBD1. The trim removed 3 bases at V and 1 base at J, leaving 4 bases unmatched. In germline, CDR1 is MGHRA, CDR2 YSYEKL. CDR3 length: 15 residues. The CDR3 region is CASSQYGQGQETQYF. Written as DNA, the CDR3 is TGCGCCAGCAGCCAGTACGGACAGGGCCAAGAGACCCAGTACTTC.